Sequencing of this TCR beta chain was carried out in a study of blood T cell repertoires in COVID-19. TCRdb keeps only in-frame clones here, not all; method: immunoSEQ multiplex PCR. The sample lists a few hundred thousand clones; 90% were seen once. CDR3 length: 13 amino acids. V lost 6 bases and J lost 8, with 16 bases in between. This clone appeared a few times. The sample consisted of peripheral blood. The sequence was obtained from a woman aged 55-69 years with COVID-19, enrolled during active disease. The chain joins TRBV12-3 or TRBV12-4 to TRBJ1-2, with D tentatively TRBD1 (5 bases). CDR3 DNA sequence: TGTGCCAGCAGCCCAAATCAGGGTCTCGGCTACACCTTC. It codes for CASSPNQGLGYTF.